This TCR beta chain was obtained from a study of blood T cell repertoires in COVID-19. Study information: Spain, Italy and the United States supplied samples that represented acute and convalescent COVID-19. PBMCs, B-cell-depleted T cells, or T cells provided the cDNA or gDNA that made up the material.

Under the authors' procedure: Amplification of reference gene primers provided the estimated nucleated cell counts. Using immunoSEQ multiplex PCR, the repertoire was profiled, and TCRdb retains in-frame clones only, with some absent. V and J calls plus clone size are reproduced from that table; the DNA served to infer D and trimming. The repertoire holds around 440,000 clones, with more than 70% as singletons. Germline CDR1 is SGHRS and CDR2 is YFSETQ. The length of the CDR3 is 13 residues. V dropped 4 bases and J dropped 6 bases, with 11 bases sitting between them. Seattle patients were enrolled during active infection and followed longitudinally.

The chain combines TRBV5-1 with TRBJ1-5; perhaps TRBD1 as D (5 bases). The TCR was taken from a woman in her forties or fifties with COVID-19, enrolled during active disease. Specimen: peripheral blood. This CDR3 is CASSASGGQPQHF. The CDR3 coding sequence is TGCGCCAGCAGCGCAAGCGGGGGTCAGCCCCAGCATTTT.